The clone carrying this T cell receptor beta chain occurred a few times. The CDR3 runs to 14 residues. CDR1 is KGHDR, CDR2 SFDVKD, per germline. V lost 8 bases and J 8 bases, leaving 18 bases between the germline ends. The sample is drawn from a study of blood T cell repertoires in COVID-19. Overall study: PBMCs, B-cell-depleted T cells, or T cells were the source of the cDNA or gDNA that made up the material.

Produced via immunoSEQ multiplex PCR; TCRdb's table is partial and in-frame only. Among around 200,000 clones, around four fifths were seen once, and the ten largest hold roughly 15%. Seattle's cohort entered during active infection and was followed longitudinally. V usage is TRBV24-1 and J usage is TRBJ2-1, with D possibly being TRBD1 or TRBD2 (6 bases each). This TCR was sampled from a woman between 65 and 79 years old with COVID-19, enrolled during active disease. The sample comprised peripheral blood. CDR3 protein: CATNEGGWGDEQFF. As DNA, the CDR3 is TGTGCCACCAATGAGGGGGGTTGGGGCGATGAGCAGTTCTTC.